This TCR beta chain was retrieved from a study of CD8+ T cells in alopecia areata. About the study: Treatment of the treated patients consisted of oral tofacitinib, 5 to 10 mg twice daily.

Treatment indicated: oral pan-JAK inhibitor, 5-10 mg twice daily. cDNA serving as the sequencing template came from extracted, reverse transcribed RNA. Clones were sequenced by immunoSEQ multiplex PCR, and TCRdb holds only the in-frame ones, with some missing. The data show around 110,000 clones, with approximately 54% seen just once and 10% to 15% held by the top ten. A word on this clone: Its antigen remains unknown.

The CDR3 totals 13 residues. V shed 0 bases and J shed 4 bases, with 5 bases lying between them. The V gene's germline CDR1 is SGHDT and CDR2 YYEEEE. Study observations and caveats: Resident alphabeta T-cell populations of normal skin are likewise subject to sequencing in scalp samples. Numerous expanded lesional clones remained in scalp and blood during tofacitinib. Higher clonality than in normal scalp was seen in lesional scalp, especially alopecia totalis/universalis.

Sequenced here: CD8+ T cells sorted from blood, sampled at week 24, from a patient treated with tofacitinib. This clonotype was obtained from a human donor with alopecia areata. This chain uses TRBV5-6 with TRBJ2-1; D gene unclear. Here the CDR3 DNA reads TGTGCCAGCAGCTTGGGGGCGTACAATGAGCAGTTCTTC. This sequence encodes CASSLGAYNEQFF.